This is a list of T cell receptor beta chains from one sample in a study of cytomegalovirus exposure and HLA in healthy donors. The data were produced by immunoSEQ multiplex PCR, yet TCRdb's version contains in-frame clones alone and is incomplete. The sample consists of around 300,000 clones, roughly 85% of them appearing once. The material sequenced was PBMCs. The receptors here all came from a woman between 18 and 30 years old in good health and CMV-seronegative. Each CDR3 is given with its conserved first and last residue.

V gene: TRBV27; J gene: TRBJ2-1; CDR3 protein: CASTTLAGAYNEQFF
V gene: TRBV2; J gene: TRBJ2-3; CDR3 protein: CASSARSTDTQYF
V gene: TRBV27; J gene: TRBJ2-7; CDR3 protein: CASSLDRPVSYEQYF
V gene: TRBV21-1; J gene: TRBJ2-7; CDR3 protein: CASSKYRQGWDEQYF
V gene: TRBV11-2; J gene: TRBJ2-5; CDR3 protein: CASSSTGQETQYF
V gene: TRBV7-2; J gene: TRBJ2-5; CDR3 protein: CASSRQVRETQYF
V gene: TRBV30; J gene: TRBJ1-1; CDR3 protein: CAWRTGFGTEAFF
V gene: TRBV9; J gene: TRBJ1-4; CDR3 protein: CASSLRAANEKLFF
V gene: TRBV19; J gene: TRBJ1-6; CDR3 protein: CASRRQVYNSPLHF
V gene: TRBV9; J gene: TRBJ2-7; CDR3 protein: CASSVDVGGTYEQYF
V gene: TRBV27; J gene: TRBJ2-1; CDR3 protein: CASSPYRDRQSYNEQFF
V gene: TRBV27; J gene: TRBJ2-1; CDR3 protein: CASSSGPSYNEQFF
V gene: TRBV7-2; J gene: TRBJ2-2; CDR3 protein: CASRMPGTRHTGELFF
V gene: TRBV7-6; J gene: TRBJ1-1; CDR3 protein: CASSSLERFTEAFF
V gene: TRBV19; J gene: TRBJ2-1; CDR3 protein: CASSSPPGGTYNEQFF